These T cell receptor beta chains were read from a single sample in a study of blood T cell repertoires in COVID-19. Only in-frame clones appear in the TCRdb table, and some are missing; sequencing was by immunoSEQ multiplex PCR. The sample shows more than 130,000 clones, under 90% of them seen only once. Input material: peripheral blood. The receptors were sampled from a woman of 80 years or more in a cohort sampled during active or convalescent COVID-19. Each CDR3 is given with its conserved first and last residue. Not every row has a clone size; where given, it reads once, few, many or a size class.

j_call clone_size v_call cdr3_aa
TRBJ1-5 NA TRBV28 CASTIGTGKQPQHF
TRBJ2-7 NA TRBV7-9 CASSSDSPTYEQYF
TRBJ2-5 NA TRBV3-1/TRBV3-2 CASSQERPQRAARETQYF
TRBJ1-1 NA TRBV20-1 CSASLGADTEAFF
TRBJ1-1 NA TRBV6-2/TRBV6-3 CASSHRGDNTEAFF
TRBJ2-1 NA TRBV28 CASGTYDLEKQGNEQFF
TRBJ1-1 NA TRBV25-1 CASINRVSLAFF
TRBJ2-3 NA TRBV18 CASSPRDRGADTQYF
TRBJ1-5 NA TRBV19 CASSWGLHQPQHF
TRBJ1-3 NA TRBV29-1 CSVTDRGGNTIYF
TRBJ2-6 NA TRBV28 CASTLDRTGANVLTF
TRBJ2-3 NA TRBV5-1 CASQGRDPRTDTQYF
TRBJ1-1 NA TRBV18 CASSPNRAGEPEAFF
TRBJ1-1 NA TRBV4-3 CASSPRSGGNTEAFF
TRBJ1-2 NA TRBV4-2 CASSHAVLNYGYTF
TRBJ2-1 many TRBV27 CASSGTSGAYNEQFF
TRBJ1-2 once TRBV28 CASGAYYGYTF
TRBJ2-1 NA TRBV4-3 CASSQVVSGGRNEQFF
TRBJ1-2 NA TRBV5-1 CASSLAGGRSYGYTF
TRBJ1-2 NA TRBV19 CASSRKGTVYGYTF
TRBJ1-2 NA TRBV5-4 CASSQQRGQRAGGYTF
TRBJ2-5 few TRBV5-6 CASSSVIQETQYF
TRBJ1-2 NA TRBV6-2/TRBV6-3 CASSYRIPGMGYTF